The present entry profiles one TCR beta chain with its context. The data derive from a study of blood T cell repertoires in COVID-19. The germline V gene encodes CDR1 MDHEN and CDR2 SYDVKM. The CDR3 sequence is 15 residues long. The J segment lost 3 bases and the V segment lost 5 bases, leaving 6 bases of the junction unmatched. Original analysis: Quantification of nucleated cells was approximated via reference gene primer amplification. TCRdb's table, derived via immunoSEQ multiplex PCR, lists solely in-frame clones and lacks some. The V and J calls and the clone size are those of that table, but D and trimming were determined from the DNA. The table lists about 100,000 clones, under 85% of them singletons.

The sample consisted of peripheral blood. The chain carries TRBV28 and TRBJ1-4; TRBD1 aligns across 7 bases. This sequence originates from a woman between 70 and 85 years old with acute or convalescent COVID-19. This CDR3 reads CASSPPTGSNEKLFF. CDR3 nucleotide sequence: TGTGCCAGCAGTCCGCCGACAGGGTCTAATGAAAAACTGTTTTTT.